This T cell receptor (beta chain) was identified in a study of cytomegalovirus exposure and HLA in healthy donors. Study observations and caveats: Researchers catalogued some 160 TCR beta chains as cytomegalovirus-associated.

The ends lost 4 bases at V and 3 bases at J; junction bases unmatched: 4. This CDR3 has 15 residues. Per germline, CDR1 SGHRS and CDR2 YFSETQ. In the PCR, 60 Vbeta and 13 Jbeta primers were used. Libraries were prepared by immunoSEQ multiplex PCR; TCRdb keeps only in-frame clonotypes and omits some of them. The repertoire holds 99,000 or so clones, with 80% to 85% as singletons. On this clone: Antigen specificity is unknown.

The source of this sequence is a man in his thirties or forties in good health and CMV-seropositive. The sequenced material came from PBMCs. V is TRBV5-1 and J is TRBJ1-5; TRBD1 matches 10 bases. The DNA for the CDR3 is TGCGCCAGCAGCGCGACAGGGGGCCTCAATCAGCCCCAGCATTTT. It specifies CASSATGGLNQPQHF.